These T cell receptor beta chains were read from a single sample in a study of blood T cell repertoires in COVID-19. Using immunoSEQ multiplex PCR, the repertoire was profiled, and TCRdb retains in-frame clones only, with some absent. The sample has 95,000 to 100,000 clones; 75% to 90% are singletons. Sequenced material: peripheral blood. The source is a man of 80 years or more with acute or convalescent COVID-19. Each CDR3 is given with its conserved first and last residue. Fields, in order: CDR3 protein, CDR3 DNA, clone size, J gene, D gene, V gene. A D gene is named only where the DNA matches it firmly. A clone size is listed for some rows: how often the clone was seen (once, few, many), or a class if it is expanded.

CASSHYWTGWFF,TGTGCCAGCAGCCATTACTGGACAGGCTGGTTCTTC,once,TRBJ2-1,TRBD1,TRBV14
CASSLTGTGSFYGYTF,TGTGCCAGCAGCCTGACTGGGACAGGGTCCTTTTATGGCTACACCTTC,NA,TRBJ1-2,TRBD1,TRBV7-3
CASSLTLVGEQYF,TGTGCCAGCAGCTTAACCCTAGTAGGCGAGCAGTACTTC,NA,TRBJ2-7,NA,TRBV7-2
CASRVGQGKGYTF,TGTGCCAGCAGGGTGGGACAGGGGAAGGGCTACACCTTC,NA,TRBJ1-2,TRBD1,TRBV28
CASSLGLGDEFF,TGTGCCAGCAGCCTGGGACTAGGCGATGAGTTCTTC,NA,TRBJ2-1,TRBD2,TRBV11-2
CASSPGTGTYEQYF,TGTGCCAGCAGCCCCGGGACTGGAACCTACGAGCAGTACTTC,once,TRBJ2-7,NA,TRBV7-9
CSVATSGTYEQYF,TGCAGCGTTGCGACTAGCGGGACCTACGAGCAGTACTTC,NA,TRBJ2-7,TRBD2,TRBV29-1
CASSLANNEQFF,TGTGCCAGCAGCTTAGCCAATAATGAGCAGTTCTTC,NA,TRBJ2-1,NA,TRBV11-2
CASSIKLLGLSANEQFF,TGTGCCAGTAGTATAAAGCTCCTGGGACTCTCAGCCAATGAGCAGTTCTTC,NA,TRBJ2-1,NA,TRBV19
CASKGNERGYNEQFF,TGTGCCAGCAAAGGGAACGAGCGGGGGTACAATGAGCAGTTCTTC,once,TRBJ2-1,TRBD2,TRBV6-5
CASSDRGRDYGYTF,TGTGCCAGCAGCGACAGGGGGCGCGACTATGGCTACACCTTC,NA,TRBJ1-2,TRBD1,TRBV6-5
CASSPLRSSGRLGSDTQYF,TGTGCCAGCTCACCACTAAGGTCTAGCGGGAGACTCGGGTCAGATACGCAGTATTTT,NA,TRBJ2-3,TRBD2,TRBV18
CASSAGHRASGANVLTF,TGTGCCAGCAGCGCCGGGCACAGGGCCTCTGGGGCCAACGTCCTGACTTTC,NA,TRBJ2-6,NA,TRBV9
CASGLSGTSGYNEQFF,TGTGCCAGCGGACTCTCCGGGACTAGCGGTTACAATGAGCAGTTCTTC,NA,TRBJ2-1,TRBD2,TRBV27
CASSYTREGEQFF,TGTGCCAGCAGTTACACACGGGAGGGGGAGCAGTTCTTC,NA,TRBJ2-1,TRBD2,TRBV6-2/TRBV6-3
CASSTPIGGRVNTGELFF,TGTGCCAGCAGTACCCCCATTGGCGGGAGGGTGAACACCGGGGAGCTGTTTTTT,NA,TRBJ2-2,TRBD2,TRBV2
CAVRPGQALREQYF,TGTGCCGTCAGGCCGGGACAGGCCTTACGAGAGCAGTACTTC,NA,TRBJ2-7,TRBD1,TRBV10-3
CASSRRDRNQPQHF,TGTGCCAGCAGCCGCCGGGACAGAAATCAGCCCCAGCATTTT,NA,TRBJ1-5,TRBD1,TRBV28
CASNFGQGRHEQYF,TGTGCCAGTAACTTTGGACAGGGTCGGCACGAGCAGTACTTC,NA,TRBJ2-7,TRBD1,TRBV7-2
CASSQFRASYNSPLHF,TGCGCCAGCAGCCAATTCAGAGCGTCCTATAATTCACCCCTCCACTTT,NA,TRBJ1-6,NA,TRBV5-1
CASSYRGGVGELFF,TGTGCCAGCAGTTATCGCGGGGGTGTCGGGGAGCTGTTTTTT,NA,TRBJ2-2,TRBD2,TRBV6-6
CASSAGQGANSPLHF,TGTGCCAGTAGTGCGGGACAGGGGGCAAATTCACCCCTCCACTTT,NA,TRBJ1-6,TRBD1,TRBV19
CAIQRENTGELFF,TGTGCCATACAGCGGGAGAACACCGGGGAGCTGTTTTTT,NA,TRBJ2-2,TRBD2,TRBV6-5
CASGNTEAFF,TGTGCCAGCGGGAACACTGAAGCTTTCTTT,NA,TRBJ1-1,NA,TRBV19
CASSLGSSGGYNEQFF,TGTGCCAGCAGCTTAGGGTCTAGCGGGGGGTACAATGAGCAGTTCTTC,once,TRBJ2-1,TRBD2,TRBV7-6
CASNPGLAGGPRETQYF,TGTGCCAGCAACCCCGGACTAGCGGGGGGCCCCCGAGAGACCCAGTACTTC,NA,TRBJ2-5,TRBD2,TRBV5-5
CASSIRDTINYGYTF,TGTGCCAGTAGTATCCGGGACACTATTAACTATGGCTACACCTTC,NA,TRBJ1-2,NA,TRBV19
CASSYSGQGNEQFF,TGTGCCAGCAGTTACTCGGGACAGGGTAATGAGCAGTTCTTC,NA,TRBJ2-1,TRBD1,TRBV6-6
CASSFNRVPSTDTQYF,TGTGCCAGCAGCTTCAATCGGGTTCCTAGCACAGATACGCAGTATTTT,NA,TRBJ2-3,NA,TRBV11-2
CASSLDRGSGANVLTF,TGTGCCAGCAGCTTAGACAGGGGATCCGGGGCCAACGTCCTGACTTTC,NA,TRBJ2-6,TRBD1,TRBV7-9
CASSRGRTGEETQYF,TGTGCCAGCAGCCGGGGCCGCACGGGGGAAGAGACCCAGTACTTC,NA,TRBJ2-5,NA,TRBV28
CASRTSGTNEQFF,TGTGCCAGCAGAACTAGCGGTACAAATGAGCAGTTCTTC,NA,TRBJ2-1,TRBD2,TRBV6-4
CASSIGLAGPETQYF,TGTGCCAGTAGTATAGGGCTAGCGGGACCCGAGACCCAGTACTTC,once,TRBJ2-5,TRBD2,TRBV19
CASGTGNQETQYF,TGTGCCAGCGGGACAGGGAACCAAGAGACCCAGTACTTC,once,TRBJ2-5,TRBD1,TRBV28
CSARQGPYEQYF,TGCAGCGCCCGACAGGGACCCTACGAGCAGTACTTC,NA,TRBJ2-7,TRBD1,TRBV29-1
CASSTGLASYEQYF,TGCGCCAGCAGCACTGGACTAGCCTCCTACGAGCAGTACTTC,NA,TRBJ2-7,TRBD2,TRBV5-1
CASSPYGNTIYF,TGTGCCAGCAGCCCCTACGGAAACACCATATATTTT,NA,TRBJ1-3,NA,TRBV9
CANNSSPRNEKLFF,TGTGCCAACAATTCGAGTCCGAGGAATGAAAAACTGTTTTTT,once,TRBJ1-4,NA,TRBV19
CATSAAGTGDANAYEQYF,TGTGCCACCAGTGCCGCCGGGACAGGGGACGCAAATGCCTACGAGCAGTACTTC,NA,TRBJ2-7,TRBD1,TRBV24-1
CASSLLGTGVDGELFF,TGTGCCAGCAGCTTACTGGGGACAGGGGTGGACGGGGAGCTGTTTTTT,NA,TRBJ2-2,TRBD1,TRBV7-2
CASSHGSSYEQYF,TGTGCCAGCAGCCACGGGAGCTCCTACGAGCAGTACTTC,NA,TRBJ2-7,NA,TRBV5-4